The count of the clone carrying this T cell receptor (beta chain) is one. Its antigen remains unidentified. This CDR3 region has 16 residues. V was clipped by 4 bases and J by 1 base, with 15 bases between them. The germline gives CDR1 KGHSH, CDR2 LQKENI. Sample-barcoded 5' priming and a J-beta primer mix drove a second PCR of about 6 to 12 cycles. Using its own MiXCR run on the 5' RACE reads, TCRdb lists one record per CDR3 protein. The data hold under 1,000,000 distinct CDR3 sequences, with about 37% observed a single time. The entry originates in a study of blood T cells in healthy people across ages. The study's findings and limits: With age, beta diversity per million T cells declined roughly linearly, significantly by 40.

This rearrangement joins TRBV18 to TRBJ2-3; D call uncertain. This TCR derives from a man between 18 and 29 years old in good health. Sequenced input: blood. DNA of the CDR3: TGTGCCAGCTCACTCTCCTCAGGTTTGCGCACAGATACGCAGTATTTT. It is translated as CASSLSSGLRTDTQYF.